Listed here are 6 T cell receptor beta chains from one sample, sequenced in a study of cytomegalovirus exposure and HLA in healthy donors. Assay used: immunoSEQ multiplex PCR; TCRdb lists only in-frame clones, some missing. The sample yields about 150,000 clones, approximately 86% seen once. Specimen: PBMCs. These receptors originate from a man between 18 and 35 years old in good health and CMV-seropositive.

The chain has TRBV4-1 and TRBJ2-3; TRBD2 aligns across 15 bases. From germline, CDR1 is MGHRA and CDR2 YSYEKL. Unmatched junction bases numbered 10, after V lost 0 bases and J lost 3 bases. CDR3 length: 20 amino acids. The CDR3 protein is CASSQDGVSGLAGGTDTQYF. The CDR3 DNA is TGCGCCAGCAGCCAAGATGGAGTTTCGGGACTAGCGGGAGGAACAGATACGCAGTATTTT.

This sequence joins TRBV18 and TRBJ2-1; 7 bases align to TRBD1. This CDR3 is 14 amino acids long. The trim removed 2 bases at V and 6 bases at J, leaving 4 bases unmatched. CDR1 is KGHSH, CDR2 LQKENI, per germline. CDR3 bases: TGTGCCAGCTCACCAACAGGGGCCCCCAATGAGCAGTTCTTC. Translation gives CASSPTGAPNEQFF.

The CDR3 coding sequence is TGTGCCAGCAGATACCCGGGACTAGTGAAAAACAATGAGCAGTTCTTC. Its protein is CASRYPGLVKNNEQFF. V and J are TRBV5-6 and TRBJ2-1, with 8 bases identical to TRBD2. The J segment lost 5 bases and the V segment lost 5 bases, leaving 12 bases of the junction unmatched. The CDR3 runs 16 residues. Germline CDR1 reads SGHDT; CDR2 reads YYEEEE.

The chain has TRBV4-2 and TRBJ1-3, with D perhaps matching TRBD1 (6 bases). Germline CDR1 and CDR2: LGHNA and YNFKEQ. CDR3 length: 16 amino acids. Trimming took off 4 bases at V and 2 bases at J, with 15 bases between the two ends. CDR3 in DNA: TGTGCCAGCAGCCTGGGGCAGGGGTATCCTGGAAACACCATATATTTT. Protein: CASSLGQGYPGNTIYF.

The CDR3 sequence is CASSNDRGRVNEQYF. In nucleotides, the CDR3 is TGTGCCAGCAGTAATGACAGGGGGCGCGTCAACGAGCAGTACTTC. The chain uses TRBV2 and TRBJ2-7, with 10 nucleotides matching TRBD1. Germline lookup yields CDR1 SNHLY and CDR2 FYNNEI. The CDR3 consists of 15 residues. The V segment lost 5 bases and the J segment 5 bases; nucleotides outside the gene matches: 9.

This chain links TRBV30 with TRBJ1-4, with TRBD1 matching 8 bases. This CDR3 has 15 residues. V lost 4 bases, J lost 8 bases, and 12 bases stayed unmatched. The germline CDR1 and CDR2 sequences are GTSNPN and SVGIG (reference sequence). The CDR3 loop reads CAWTRQRTGPEKLFF. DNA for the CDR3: TGTGCCTGGACCCGTCAAAGGACAGGGCCCGAAAAACTGTTTTTT.